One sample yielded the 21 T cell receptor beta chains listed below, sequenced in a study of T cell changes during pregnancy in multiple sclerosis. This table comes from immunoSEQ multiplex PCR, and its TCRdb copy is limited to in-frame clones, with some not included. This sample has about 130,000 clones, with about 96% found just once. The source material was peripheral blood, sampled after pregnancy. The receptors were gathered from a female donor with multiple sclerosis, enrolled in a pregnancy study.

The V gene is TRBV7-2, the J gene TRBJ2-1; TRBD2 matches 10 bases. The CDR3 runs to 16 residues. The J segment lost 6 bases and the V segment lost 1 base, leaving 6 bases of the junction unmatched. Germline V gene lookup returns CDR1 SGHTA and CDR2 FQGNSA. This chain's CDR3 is CASSLVSGRASNEQFF. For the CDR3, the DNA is TGTGCCAGCAGCTTAGTAAGCGGGAGGGCGTCCAATGAGCAGTTCTTC. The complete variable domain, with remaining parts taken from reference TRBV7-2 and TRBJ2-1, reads GAGVSQSPSNKVTEKGKDVELRCDPISGHTALYWYRQSLGQGLEFLIYFQGNSAPDKSGLPSDRFSAERTGGSVSTLTIQRTQQEDSAVYLCASSLVSGRASNEQFFGPGTRLTVL.

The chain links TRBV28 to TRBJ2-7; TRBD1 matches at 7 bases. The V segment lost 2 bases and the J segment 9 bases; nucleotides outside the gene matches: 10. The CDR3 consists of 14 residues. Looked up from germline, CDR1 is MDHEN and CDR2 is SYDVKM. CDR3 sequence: CASSLRDRYVGQYF. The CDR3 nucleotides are TGTGCCAGCAGTTTAAGGGACAGATACGTCGGGCAGTACTTC.

The CDR3 nucleotides are TGTGCCAGCAGTTACTCTACAGGGGGCGAGACTGAAGCTTTCTTT. As protein: CASSYSTGGETEAFF. The chain couples TRBV6-5 to TRBJ1-1; TRBD1 agrees at 9 bases. The V segment lost 0 bases and the J segment 5 bases; nucleotides outside the gene matches: 4. Germline assignment: CDR1 MNHEY and CDR2 SVGAGI. The CDR3 is made up of 15 amino acids.

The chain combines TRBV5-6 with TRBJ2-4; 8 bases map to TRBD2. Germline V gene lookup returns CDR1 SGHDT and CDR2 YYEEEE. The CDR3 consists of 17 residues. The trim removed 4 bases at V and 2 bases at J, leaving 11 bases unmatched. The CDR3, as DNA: TGTGCCAGCAGCCTGTTTAGCGGGAAGTGGACCAAAAACATTCAGTACTTC. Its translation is CASSLFSGKWTKNIQYF.

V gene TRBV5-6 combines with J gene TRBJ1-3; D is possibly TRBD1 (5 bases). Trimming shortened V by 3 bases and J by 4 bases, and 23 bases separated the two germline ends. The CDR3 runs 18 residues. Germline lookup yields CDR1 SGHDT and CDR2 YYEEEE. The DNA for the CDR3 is TGTGCCAGCAGCTCCAGAGCAAAAGGGGCCCTGTCGGGAAACACCATATATTTT. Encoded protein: CASSSRAKGALSGNTIYF.

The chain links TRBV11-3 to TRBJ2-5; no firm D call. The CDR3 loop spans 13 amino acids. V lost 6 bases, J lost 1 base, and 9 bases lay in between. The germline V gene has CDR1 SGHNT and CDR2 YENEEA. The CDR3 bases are TGTGCCAGCAGTGTCCGGTCCCAAGAGACCCAGTACTTC. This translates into CASSVRSQETQYF.

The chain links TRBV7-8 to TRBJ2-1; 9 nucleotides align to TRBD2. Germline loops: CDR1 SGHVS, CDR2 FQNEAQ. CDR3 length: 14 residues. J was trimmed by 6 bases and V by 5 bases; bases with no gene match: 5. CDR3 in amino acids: CASSPRLAANEQFF. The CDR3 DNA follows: TGTGCCAGCAGCCCCAGACTAGCGGCCAATGAGCAGTTCTTC.

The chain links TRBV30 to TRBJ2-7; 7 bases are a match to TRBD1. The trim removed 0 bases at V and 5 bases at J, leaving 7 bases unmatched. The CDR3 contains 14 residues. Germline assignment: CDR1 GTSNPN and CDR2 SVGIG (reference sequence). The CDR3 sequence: CAWSVPGGGNEQYF. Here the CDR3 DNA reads TGTGCCTGGAGTGTACCAGGGGGTGGTAACGAGCAGTACTTC.

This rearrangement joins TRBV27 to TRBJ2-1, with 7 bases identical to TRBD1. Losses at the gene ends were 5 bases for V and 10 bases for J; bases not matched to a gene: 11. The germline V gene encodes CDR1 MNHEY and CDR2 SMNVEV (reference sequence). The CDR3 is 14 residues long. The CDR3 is CASSRDSILREQFF. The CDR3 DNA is TGTGCCAGCAGTAGGGACAGTATCTTGAGAGAGCAGTTCTTC.

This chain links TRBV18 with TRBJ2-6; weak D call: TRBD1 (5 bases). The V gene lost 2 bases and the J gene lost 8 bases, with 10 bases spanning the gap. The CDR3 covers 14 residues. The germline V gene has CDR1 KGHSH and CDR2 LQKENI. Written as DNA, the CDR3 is TGTGCCAGCTCACCAAAGGCAGGGTCCAACGTCCTGACTTTC. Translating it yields CASSPKAGSNVLTF.

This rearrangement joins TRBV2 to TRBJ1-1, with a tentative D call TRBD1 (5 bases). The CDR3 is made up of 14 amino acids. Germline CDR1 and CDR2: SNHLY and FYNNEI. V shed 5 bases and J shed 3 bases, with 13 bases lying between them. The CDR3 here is CASSMQGGDTEAFF. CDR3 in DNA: TGTGCCAGCAGTATGCAGGGCGGCGACACTGAAGCTTTCTTT.

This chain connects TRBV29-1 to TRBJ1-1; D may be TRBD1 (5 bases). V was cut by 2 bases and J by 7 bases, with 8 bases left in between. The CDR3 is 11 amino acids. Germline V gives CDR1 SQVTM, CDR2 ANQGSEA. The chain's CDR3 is CSVESGHEAFF. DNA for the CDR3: TGCAGCGTTGAATCAGGACATGAAGCTTTCTTT.

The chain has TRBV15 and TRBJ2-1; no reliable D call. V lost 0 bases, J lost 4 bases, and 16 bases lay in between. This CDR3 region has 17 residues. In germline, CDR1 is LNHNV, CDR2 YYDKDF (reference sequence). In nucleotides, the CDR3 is TGTGCCACCAGCAGAGATCTAATTTTGGGCAGGTACAATGAGCAGTTCTTC. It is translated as CATSRDLILGRYNEQFF.

The CDR3 region is CASSRDSLSSTGELFF. The CDR3 DNA reads TGTGCCAGCAGCCGGGACTCCCTTTCCTCCACCGGGGAGCTGTTTTTT. This chain uses TRBV7-3 with TRBJ2-2, with a tentative D call TRBD2 (6 bases). Between the trimmed V and J ends, which lost 5 bases and 4 bases, there was a span of 17 bases. The CDR3 extends over 16 amino acids. Germline V lookup: CDR1 SGHTA, CDR2 FQGTGA.

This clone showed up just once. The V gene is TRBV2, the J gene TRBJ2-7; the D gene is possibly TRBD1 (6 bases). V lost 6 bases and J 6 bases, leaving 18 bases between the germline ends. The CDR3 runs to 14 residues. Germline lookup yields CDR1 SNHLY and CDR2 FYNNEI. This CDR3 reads CASSTGHILREQYF. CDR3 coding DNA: TGTGCCAGCAGCACGGGACACATCCTTCGCGAGCAGTACTTC. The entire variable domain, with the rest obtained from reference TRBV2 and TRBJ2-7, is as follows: EPEVTQTPSHQVTQMGQEVILRCVPISNHLYFYWYRQILGQKVEFLVSFYNNEISEKSEIFDDQFSVERPDGSNFTLKIRSTKLEDSAMYFCASSTGHILREQYFGPGTRLTVT.

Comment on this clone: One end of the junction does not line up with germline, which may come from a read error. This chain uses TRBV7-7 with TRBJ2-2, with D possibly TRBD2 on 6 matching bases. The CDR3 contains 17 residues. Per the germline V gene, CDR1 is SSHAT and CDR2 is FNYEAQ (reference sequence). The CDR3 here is CASTPVRTIPSTGELFF. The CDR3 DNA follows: TGTGCTAGCACCCCCGTGAGGACTATTCCCTCCACCGGGGAGCTGTTTTTT.

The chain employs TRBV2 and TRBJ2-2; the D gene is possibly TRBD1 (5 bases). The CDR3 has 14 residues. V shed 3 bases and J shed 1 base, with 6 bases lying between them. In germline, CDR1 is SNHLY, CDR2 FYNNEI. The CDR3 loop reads CASSDRVNTGELFF. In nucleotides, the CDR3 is TGTGCCAGCAGTGACAGGGTGAACACCGGGGAGCTGTTTTTT.

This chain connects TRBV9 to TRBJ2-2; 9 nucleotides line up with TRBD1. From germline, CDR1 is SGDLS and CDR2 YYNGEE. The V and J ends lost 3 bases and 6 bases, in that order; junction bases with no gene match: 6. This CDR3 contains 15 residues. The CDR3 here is CASSARDRASGELFF. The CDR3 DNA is TGTGCCAGCAGCGCCCGGGACAGGGCATCCGGGGAGCTGTTTTTT.

CDR3 bases: TGCAGCGTCGCCCGGGACATCGGCGAGACCCAGTACTTC. Protein sequence: CSVARDIGETQYF. This chain connects TRBV29-1 to TRBJ2-5, with D possibly TRBD1 on 6 matching bases. Looked up from germline, CDR1 is SQVTM and CDR2 is ANQGSEA. Trimming stripped 6 bases from V and 5 bases from J, with 16 bases between. This CDR3 region has 13 residues. Full variable domain (missing parts from reference TRBV29-1 and TRBJ2-5): SAVISQKPSRDICQRGTSLTIQCQVDSQVTMMFWYRQQPGQSLTLIATANQGSEATYESGFVIDKFPISRPNLTFSTLTVSNMSPEDSSIYLCSVARDIGETQYFGPGTRLLVL.

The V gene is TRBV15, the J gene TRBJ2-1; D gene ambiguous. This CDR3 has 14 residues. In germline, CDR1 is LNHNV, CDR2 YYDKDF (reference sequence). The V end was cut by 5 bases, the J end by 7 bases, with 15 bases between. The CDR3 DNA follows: TGTGCCACCAGCGATTTTCCTGGGCAGAATGAGCAGTTCTTC. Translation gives CATSDFPGQNEQFF.

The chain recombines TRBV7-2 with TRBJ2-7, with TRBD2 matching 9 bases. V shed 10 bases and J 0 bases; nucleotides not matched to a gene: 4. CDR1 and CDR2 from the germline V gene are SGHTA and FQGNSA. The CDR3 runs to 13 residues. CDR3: CATAGGSSYEQYF. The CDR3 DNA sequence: TGTGCCACGGCGGGAGGGAGCTCCTACGAGCAGTACTTC.